The 17 T cell receptor beta chains presented below share a single source sample, sequenced in a study of blood T cell repertoires in COVID-19 (TCRdb year 2020). The library was obtained by the immunoSEQ multiplex PCR assay. Not all clones reach the TCRdb copy of this immuneACCESS table, which keeps in-frame sequences only. Checked studies attribute under half of the gap to unresolved V genes and leave the rest unexplained. This sample comprises approximately 210,000 clones, under 95% of them detected only once. The top ten hold 1% to 1.5% of the sample. What was sequenced was peripheral blood. The receptors were sampled from a man aged 25-45 years with acute or convalescent COVID-19.

The chain recombines TRBV5-1 with TRBJ2-2; TRBD2 matches 10 bases. Germline CDR1 reads SGHRS; CDR2 reads YFSETQ. The CDR3 spans 14 residues. Losses at the gene ends were 5 bases for V and 5 bases for J; bases not matched to a gene: 3. The CDR3 here is CASRLAGETGELFF. The CDR3 DNA is TGCGCCAGCAGGCTAGCGGGAGAAACCGGGGAGCTGTTTTTT.

This sequence joins TRBV6-1 and TRBJ2-5, with TRBD2 identical over 8 bases. Germline CDR1 MNHNS, CDR2 SASEGT. The CDR3 spans 15 residues. Germline trimming cut 2 bases from V and 4 bases from J; bases unmatched to any gene: 6. CDR3: CASSELGTRGETQYF. The CDR3 DNA follows: TGTGCCAGCAGTGAACTTGGGACTAGAGGAGAGACCCAGTACTTC.

The rearrangement uses TRBV6-5 and TRBJ1-5, with a tentative D call TRBD1 (6 bases). Deletions cut 7 bases from V and 4 bases from J, with 8 bases between. This CDR3 is 12 amino acids long. Germline V gene sequence: CDR1 MNHEY, CDR2 SVGAGI. The CDR3 DNA reads as TGTGCCAGCAAAGGGGGAAATCAGCCCCAGCATTTT. It is translated as CASKGGNQPQHF.

This chain joins TRBV5-1 and TRBJ2-3, with 11 nucleotides matching TRBD1. Germline trimming cut 4 bases from V and 4 bases from J; bases unmatched to any gene: 8. From germline, CDR1 is SGHRS and CDR2 YFSETQ. CDR3 length: 16 residues. DNA of the CDR3: TGCGCCAGCAGCCGCTGGACAGGGGGCACCTCAGATACGCAGTATTTT. It codes for CASSRWTGGTSDTQYF.

This clone was seen a single time. The gene calls are TRBV2 and TRBJ1-4, with D possibly being TRBD1 (6 bases). Germline CDR1 and CDR2: SNHLY and FYNNEI. The CDR3 is 14 residues long. The germline V and J ends were trimmed by 10 bases and 8 bases, with 20 bases remaining between them. The CDR3 sequence: CANSKGGAREKLFF. The DNA for the CDR3 is TGTGCCAACTCAAAGGGGGGGGCGCGGGAAAAACTGTTTTTT.

The genes are TRBV7-3 and TRBJ2-3; D not certain. The V and J ends lost 5 bases and 9 bases respectively, with 15 bases between them. Germline lookup yields CDR1 SGHTA and CDR2 FQGTGA. The CDR3 contains 13 residues. The CDR3 coding sequence is TGTGCCAGCAGCCCCCAGGTTGATTCGACGCAGTATTTT. It is translated as CASSPQVDSTQYF.

The V and J genes are TRBV7-9 and TRBJ1-2; 7 bases are shared with TRBD1. Germline V CDR1 and CDR2: SEHNR, FQNEAQ (reference sequence). With V trimmed by 5 bases and J by 4 bases, 7 bases remained unmatched. The CDR3 runs 14 residues. The CDR3 DNA reads as TGTGCCAGCAGCCTAGACAGGGTTAGCTATGGCTACACCTTC. Protein: CASSLDRVSYGYTF. The whole variable domain, filled in from reference TRBV7-9 and TRBJ1-2, reads DTGVSQNPRHKITKRGQNVTFRCDPISEHNRLYWYRQTLGQGPEFLTYFQNEAQLEKSRLLSDRFSAERPKGSFSTLEIQRTEQGDSAMYLCASSLDRVSYGYTFGSGTRLTVV.

The chain recombines TRBV29-1 with TRBJ1-1; D is possibly TRBD1 (6 bases). Germline values: CDR1 SQVTM, CDR2 ANQGSEA. Trimming pared 4 bases from V and 6 bases from J, leaving 15 bases between. This CDR3 has 13 residues. The CDR3 protein is CSVGGGGKPEAFF. Written as DNA, the CDR3 is TGCAGCGTTGGGGGAGGGGGGAAGCCTGAAGCTTTCTTT.

The J gene is TRBJ2-2, the V gene TRBV5-4, with D perhaps matching TRBD2 (6 bases). Between the trimmed V and J ends, which lost 3 bases and 5 bases, there was a span of 20 bases. Germline assignment: CDR1 SGHNT and CDR2 YYREEE (reference sequence). The CDR3 loop spans 17 amino acids. CDR3 protein: CASSSPPGGKGTGELFF. The CDR3 region has the DNA TGTGCCAGCAGCTCCCCTCCTGGCGGGAAGGGGACCGGGGAGCTGTTTTTT.

V is TRBV9 and J is TRBJ2-2; weak D call: TRBD1 (6 bases). Trimming removed 0 bases from V and 5 bases from J, with 14 bases in between. CDR3 length: 16 amino acids. Germline lookup yields CDR1 SGDLS and CDR2 YYNGEE. CDR3 sequence: CASSVVSTGQTGELFF. CDR3 DNA sequence: TGTGCCAGCAGCGTAGTTTCCACAGGGCAGACCGGGGAGCTGTTTTTT.

The rearrangement links TRBV18 to TRBJ1-3; D possibly corresponds to TRBD1 (6 bases). Per germline, CDR1 KGHSH and CDR2 LQKENI. This CDR3 is 14 amino acids long. V was cut by 6 bases and J by 2 bases, with 11 bases left in between. CDR3 nucleotides: TGTGCCAGCTCCAACGGACAGACTGGAAACACCATATATTTT. Translated: CASSNGQTGNTIYF.

V usage is TRBV20-1 and J usage is TRBJ2-3; 9 positions agree with TRBD1. The CDR3 contains 15 residues. V dropped 3 bases and J dropped 4; count of bases not matched to a gene: 8. Germline V lookup: CDR1 DFQATT, CDR2 SNEGSKA (reference sequence). The CDR3 region is CSASQDRGNPDTQYF. CDR3 nucleotide sequence: TGCAGTGCTAGTCAGGACAGGGGTAATCCAGATACGCAGTATTTT.

The chain combines TRBV24-1 with TRBJ2-7; D may be TRBD1 (5 bases). The germline V gene has CDR1 KGHDR and CDR2 SFDVKD. V dropped 8 bases and J dropped 5 bases, with 15 bases sitting between them. The CDR3 loop spans 13 amino acids. CDR3 residues: CATTLIPRDEQYF. The CDR3 DNA reads as TGTGCCACCACCTTGATCCCCAGGGACGAGCAGTACTTC.

V usage is TRBV5-1 and J usage is TRBJ2-3, with D perhaps TRBD1 (5 bases). Trimming cost V 0 bases and J 0 bases, with 8 bases left between them. CDR1 and CDR2 (germline): SGHRS, YFSETQ. CDR3 size: 15 residues. The CDR3 reads CASSLADSSTDTQYF. As DNA, the CDR3 is TGCGCCAGCAGCTTGGCTGACAGTAGCACAGATACGCAGTATTTT.

The chain joins TRBV4-1 to TRBJ2-7; 7 nucleotides align to TRBD2. The CDR3 runs to 16 residues. Germline CDR1 and CDR2: MGHRA and YSYEKL. Trimming removed 5 bases from V and 2 bases from J; junction bases left unmatched: 12. CDR3 sequence (DNA): TGCGCCAGCAGCTCCCAACATGGGCGGGGGACCTACGAGCAGTACTTC. Encoded protein: CASSSQHGRGTYEQYF.

The chain employs TRBV9 and TRBJ2-5; TRBD2 matches at 10 bases. Germline V gene sequence: CDR1 SGDLS, CDR2 YYNGEE. This CDR3 is built from 19 residues. V lost 2 bases to trimming and J lost 0 bases; unmatched junction nucleotides: 13. The DNA of the CDR3 is TGTGCCAGCAGCGTGACAGGGCTAGCGGGAGTTACCGACCAAGAGACCCAGTACTTC. This encodes CASSVTGLAGVTDQETQYF.

V gene TRBV6-5 combines with J gene TRBJ2-1, with 11 bases that match TRBD2. Germline V CDR1 and CDR2: MNHEY, SVGAGI. Unmatched junction bases numbered 8, after V lost 6 bases and J lost 7 bases. The CDR3 totals 15 residues. This CDR3 reads CASSRTSGGWNEQFF. CDR3 coding DNA: TGTGCCAGCAGCCGCACTAGCGGGGGCTGGAATGAGCAGTTCTTC.